This T cell receptor beta chain was sequenced in a study of T cells in Graves' hyperthyroidism and ophthalmopathy. The sample holds many counts of this clonotype. RNA transcripts were the template for amplifying TCR beta CDR3 regions. Initially, a first-round RT-PCR of the TCR CDR3 employed the HTBI primer set. TCRdb ran MiXCR on the multiplex PCR reads and lists one entry per CDR3 protein. The data hold hundreds of thousands of distinct CDR3 sequences, with around 13% observed a single time. J lost 6 bases, V lost 3 bases, and 9 bases had no gene match. This CDR3 is 15 amino acids long. Looked up from germline, CDR1 is ENHRY and CDR2 is SYGVKD. PBMCs were sourced from approximately 10 ml fresh peripheral blood.

The gene calls are TRBV10-3 and TRBJ2-3; 7 nucleotides match TRBD1. The receptor's source is a woman between 18 and 29 years old with Graves' hyperthyroidism. The sequencing input was blood. The CDR3 is CAISDTTGHGDTQYF. The DNA of the CDR3 is TGTGCCATCAGTGATACGACAGGGCACGGGGATACGCAGTATTTT.